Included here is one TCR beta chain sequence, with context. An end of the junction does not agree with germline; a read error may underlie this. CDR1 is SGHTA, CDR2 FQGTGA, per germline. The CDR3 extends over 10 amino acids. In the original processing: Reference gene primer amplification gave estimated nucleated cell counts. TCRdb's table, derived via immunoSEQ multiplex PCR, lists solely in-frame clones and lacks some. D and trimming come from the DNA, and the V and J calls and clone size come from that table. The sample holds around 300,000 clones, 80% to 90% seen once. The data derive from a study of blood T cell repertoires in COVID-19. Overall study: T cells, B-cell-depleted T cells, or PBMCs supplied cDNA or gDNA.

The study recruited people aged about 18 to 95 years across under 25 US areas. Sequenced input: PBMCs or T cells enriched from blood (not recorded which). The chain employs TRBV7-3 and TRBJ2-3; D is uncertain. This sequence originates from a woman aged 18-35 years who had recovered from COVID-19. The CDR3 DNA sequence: TGTGCCAGCAGCTTAACTGTCCAGGTCTTT. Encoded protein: CASSLTVQVF.